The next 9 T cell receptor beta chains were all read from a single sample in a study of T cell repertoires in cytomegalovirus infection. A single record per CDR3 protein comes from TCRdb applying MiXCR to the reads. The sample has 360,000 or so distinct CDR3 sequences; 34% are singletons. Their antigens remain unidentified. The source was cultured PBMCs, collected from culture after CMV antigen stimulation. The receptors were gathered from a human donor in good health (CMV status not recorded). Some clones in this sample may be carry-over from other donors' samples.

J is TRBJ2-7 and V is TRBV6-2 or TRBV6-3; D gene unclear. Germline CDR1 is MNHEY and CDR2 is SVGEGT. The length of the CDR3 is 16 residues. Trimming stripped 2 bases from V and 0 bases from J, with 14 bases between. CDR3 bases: TGTGCCAGCAGTTACCCCTGGAGTGGATACTCCTACGAGCAGTACTTC. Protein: CASSYPWSGYSYEQYF.

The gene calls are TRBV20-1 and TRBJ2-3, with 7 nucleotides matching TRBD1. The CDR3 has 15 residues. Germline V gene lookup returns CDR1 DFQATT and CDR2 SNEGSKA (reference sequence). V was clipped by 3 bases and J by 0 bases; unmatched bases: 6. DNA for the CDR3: TGCAGTGCTAGCCCCGCCAGGGGGAGCACAGATACGCAGTATTTT. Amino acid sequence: CSASPARGSTDTQYF.

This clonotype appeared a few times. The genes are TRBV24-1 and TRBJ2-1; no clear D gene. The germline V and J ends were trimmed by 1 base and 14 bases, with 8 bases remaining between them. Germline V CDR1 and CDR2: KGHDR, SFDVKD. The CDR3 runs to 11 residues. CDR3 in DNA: TGTGCCACCAGTGATTTACTATACGAGTTCTTC. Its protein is CATSDLLYEFF.

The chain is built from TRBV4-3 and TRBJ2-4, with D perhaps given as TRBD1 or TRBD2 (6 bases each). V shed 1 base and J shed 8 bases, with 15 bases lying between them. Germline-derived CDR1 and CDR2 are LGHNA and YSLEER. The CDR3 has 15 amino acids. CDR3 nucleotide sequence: TGCGCCAGCAGCCAAGCCCCGGGAGAGGGGGACATTCAGTACTTC. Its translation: CASSQAPGEGDIQYF.

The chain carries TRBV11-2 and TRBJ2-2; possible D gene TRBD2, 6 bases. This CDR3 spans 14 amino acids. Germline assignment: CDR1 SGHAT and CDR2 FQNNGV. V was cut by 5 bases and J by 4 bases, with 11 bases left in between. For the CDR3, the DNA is TGTGCCAGCAGCCAATGGAGGGCCACCGGGGAGCTGTTTTTT. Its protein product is CASSQWRATGELFF.

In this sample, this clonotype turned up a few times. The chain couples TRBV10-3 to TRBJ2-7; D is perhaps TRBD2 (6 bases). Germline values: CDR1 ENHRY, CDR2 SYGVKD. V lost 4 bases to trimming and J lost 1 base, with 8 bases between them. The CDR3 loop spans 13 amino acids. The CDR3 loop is CAISGGESYEQYF. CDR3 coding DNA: TGTGCCATCAGTGGGGGGGAATCCTACGAGCAGTACTTC.

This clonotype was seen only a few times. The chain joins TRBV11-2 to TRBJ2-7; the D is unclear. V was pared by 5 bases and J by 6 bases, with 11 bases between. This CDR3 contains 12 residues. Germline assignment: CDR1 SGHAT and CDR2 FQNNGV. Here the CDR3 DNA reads TGTGCCAGCAGCCATAACACCGGCGAGCAGTACGTC. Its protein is CASSHNTGEQYV.

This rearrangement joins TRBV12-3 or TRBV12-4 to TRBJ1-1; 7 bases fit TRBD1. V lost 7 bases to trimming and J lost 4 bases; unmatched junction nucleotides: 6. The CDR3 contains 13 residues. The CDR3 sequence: CASTVGTATEAFF. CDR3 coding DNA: TGTGCCAGCACCGTAGGGACAGCCACTGAAGCTTTCTTT.

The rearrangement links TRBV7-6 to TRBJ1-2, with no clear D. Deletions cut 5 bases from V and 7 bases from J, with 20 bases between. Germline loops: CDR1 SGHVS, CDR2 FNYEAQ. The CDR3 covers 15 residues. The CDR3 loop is CASSTAGLPSGGYTF. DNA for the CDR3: TGTGCCAGCAGCACAGCCGGGCTCCCGTCCGGTGGCTACACCTTC.